The present TCR beta chain was sequenced within a study of cytomegalovirus exposure and HLA in healthy donors (TCRdb year 2017). About the full investigation: According to a later analysis, the approximately 120 validation repertoires were produced on the same platform as the approximately 620 repertoires of the first cohort. The study aimed to test whether cataloging public T cell receptors could reveal signatures of past pathogen exposure. To predict cytomegalovirus infection status, the study brought together high-throughput TCR immunosequencing, statistical association of individual TCRs with disease status, and machine learning. Along with the approximately 620-subject first cohort, a separate validation cohort of over a hundred different subjects was used. General study outcomes and caveats: The classifier was reported to diagnose cytomegalovirus status with high specificity and sensitivity in both the original cohort and the validation cohort. A later analysis had no HLA typing for the validation cohort, so co-occurrence there was scored across all 130 or so repertoires. In vitro tests confirmed that a few of the cytomegalovirus-associated TCR beta chains recognize cytomegalovirus antigens. Most TCR sequences were seen in very few donors, while some public TCRs were found in many individuals. Subsequent analysis determined that TCRs grouped into clusters in the first cohort also showed a tendency toward co-occurrence across the roughly 120 validation repertoires, and approximately 93% of cluster scores exceeded 0. The study gave a list of about 170 TCR beta chains associated with cytomegalovirus. The authors suggested that the approach could potentially be extended to other disease states and immunological phenotypes.

The library was obtained by the immunoSEQ multiplex PCR assay. Concerning the study's data processing: A statistical classification framework was built to diagnose cytomegalovirus status from the catalog of TCR beta chain sequences. This immuneACCESS table, as held by TCRdb, lists in-frame sequences with V and J called but not all clones. Of the missing ones, under half trace to an unresolved V gene in checked studies; the others have no known cause. The V and J calls and clone size come from that table; D and trimming were worked out from the DNA. A total of 110,000 to 150,000 clones appear in this sample, about 89% of them only once. Approximately 0.7% of the sample belongs to the ten largest clones. Note on this clone: It lacks a known antigen. Qualities for individual bases were not recorded, and no much larger clone is one base off. Other DNA sequences from this sample encode an identical CDR3 as well.

The donors belonged to the validation cohort of under 150 subjects, which was separate from the 666-subject first cohort. The V end gives up 2 bases and the J end 1 base, leaving 4 bases in the junction not matched to a gene. Inclusive of the bounding cysteine and phenylalanine, the CDR3 is 15 residues long. Only the CDR3 part of the read is kept: 45 bases, read in frame from the first base. CDR1 and CDR2 are drawn from the germline V gene: SGHRS, YFSETQ. The chain is encoded by TRBV5-1 joined to TRBJ2-3; TRBD1 fits 7 bases in the junction. This sequence was found in a man younger than 35 in good health and CMV-seronegative. The material sequenced was PBMCs. The DNA reads as follows: TGCGCCAGCAGCTTAAGGGGGCTTGGCACAGATACGCAGTATTTT. This yields the protein CASSLRGLGTDTQYF.